What follows describes a single TCR beta chain. What it recognizes is unknown. Sequenced by immunoSEQ multiplex PCR; TCRdb stores in-frame clones only, minus some. Of about 130,000 clones listed, approximately 94% are singletons. The CDR3 length is 14 residues. Germline-derived CDR1 and CDR2 are MDHEN and SYDVKM. With V trimmed by 5 bases and J by 6 bases, 7 bases remained unmatched. This record comes from a study of cytomegalovirus exposure and HLA in healthy donors. Study-level points and caveats: In vitro experiments confirmed that three CMV-associated chains were specific for CMV antigens. Using the classifier, cytomegalovirus status was reportedly diagnosed with high specificity and sensitivity. The dataset shows that most TCR sequences were rare, while some public TCRs occurred in many donors. Around 160 TCR beta chains were listed as cytomegalovirus-associated.

The clonotype comes from a man in his late teens or twenties in good health and CMV-seronegative. Sequenced sample: PBMCs. This rearrangement joins TRBV28 to TRBJ2-7; 10 nucleotides line up with TRBD1. The CDR3 bases are TGTGCCAGCAGTACCGGGACAGGGGTGGGCGAGCAGTACTTC. Its translation is CASSTGTGVGEQYF.